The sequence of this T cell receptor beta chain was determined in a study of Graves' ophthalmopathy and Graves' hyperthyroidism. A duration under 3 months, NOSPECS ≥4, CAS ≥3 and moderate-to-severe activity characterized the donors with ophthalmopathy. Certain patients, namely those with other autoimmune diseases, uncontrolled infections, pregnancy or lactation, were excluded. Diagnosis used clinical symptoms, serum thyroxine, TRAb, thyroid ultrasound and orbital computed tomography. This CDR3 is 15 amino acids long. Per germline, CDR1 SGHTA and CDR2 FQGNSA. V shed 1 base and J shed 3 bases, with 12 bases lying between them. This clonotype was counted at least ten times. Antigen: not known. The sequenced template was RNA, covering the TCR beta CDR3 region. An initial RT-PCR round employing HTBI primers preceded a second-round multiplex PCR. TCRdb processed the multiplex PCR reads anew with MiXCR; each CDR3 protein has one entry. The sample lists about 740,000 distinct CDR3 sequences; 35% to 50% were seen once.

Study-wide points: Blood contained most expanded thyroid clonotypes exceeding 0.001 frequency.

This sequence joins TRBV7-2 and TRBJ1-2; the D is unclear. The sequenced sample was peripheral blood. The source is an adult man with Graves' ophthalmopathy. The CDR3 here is CASSLDSEEDYGYTF. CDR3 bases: TGTGCCAGCAGCTTAGATTCGGAGGAGGACTATGGCTACACCTTC.